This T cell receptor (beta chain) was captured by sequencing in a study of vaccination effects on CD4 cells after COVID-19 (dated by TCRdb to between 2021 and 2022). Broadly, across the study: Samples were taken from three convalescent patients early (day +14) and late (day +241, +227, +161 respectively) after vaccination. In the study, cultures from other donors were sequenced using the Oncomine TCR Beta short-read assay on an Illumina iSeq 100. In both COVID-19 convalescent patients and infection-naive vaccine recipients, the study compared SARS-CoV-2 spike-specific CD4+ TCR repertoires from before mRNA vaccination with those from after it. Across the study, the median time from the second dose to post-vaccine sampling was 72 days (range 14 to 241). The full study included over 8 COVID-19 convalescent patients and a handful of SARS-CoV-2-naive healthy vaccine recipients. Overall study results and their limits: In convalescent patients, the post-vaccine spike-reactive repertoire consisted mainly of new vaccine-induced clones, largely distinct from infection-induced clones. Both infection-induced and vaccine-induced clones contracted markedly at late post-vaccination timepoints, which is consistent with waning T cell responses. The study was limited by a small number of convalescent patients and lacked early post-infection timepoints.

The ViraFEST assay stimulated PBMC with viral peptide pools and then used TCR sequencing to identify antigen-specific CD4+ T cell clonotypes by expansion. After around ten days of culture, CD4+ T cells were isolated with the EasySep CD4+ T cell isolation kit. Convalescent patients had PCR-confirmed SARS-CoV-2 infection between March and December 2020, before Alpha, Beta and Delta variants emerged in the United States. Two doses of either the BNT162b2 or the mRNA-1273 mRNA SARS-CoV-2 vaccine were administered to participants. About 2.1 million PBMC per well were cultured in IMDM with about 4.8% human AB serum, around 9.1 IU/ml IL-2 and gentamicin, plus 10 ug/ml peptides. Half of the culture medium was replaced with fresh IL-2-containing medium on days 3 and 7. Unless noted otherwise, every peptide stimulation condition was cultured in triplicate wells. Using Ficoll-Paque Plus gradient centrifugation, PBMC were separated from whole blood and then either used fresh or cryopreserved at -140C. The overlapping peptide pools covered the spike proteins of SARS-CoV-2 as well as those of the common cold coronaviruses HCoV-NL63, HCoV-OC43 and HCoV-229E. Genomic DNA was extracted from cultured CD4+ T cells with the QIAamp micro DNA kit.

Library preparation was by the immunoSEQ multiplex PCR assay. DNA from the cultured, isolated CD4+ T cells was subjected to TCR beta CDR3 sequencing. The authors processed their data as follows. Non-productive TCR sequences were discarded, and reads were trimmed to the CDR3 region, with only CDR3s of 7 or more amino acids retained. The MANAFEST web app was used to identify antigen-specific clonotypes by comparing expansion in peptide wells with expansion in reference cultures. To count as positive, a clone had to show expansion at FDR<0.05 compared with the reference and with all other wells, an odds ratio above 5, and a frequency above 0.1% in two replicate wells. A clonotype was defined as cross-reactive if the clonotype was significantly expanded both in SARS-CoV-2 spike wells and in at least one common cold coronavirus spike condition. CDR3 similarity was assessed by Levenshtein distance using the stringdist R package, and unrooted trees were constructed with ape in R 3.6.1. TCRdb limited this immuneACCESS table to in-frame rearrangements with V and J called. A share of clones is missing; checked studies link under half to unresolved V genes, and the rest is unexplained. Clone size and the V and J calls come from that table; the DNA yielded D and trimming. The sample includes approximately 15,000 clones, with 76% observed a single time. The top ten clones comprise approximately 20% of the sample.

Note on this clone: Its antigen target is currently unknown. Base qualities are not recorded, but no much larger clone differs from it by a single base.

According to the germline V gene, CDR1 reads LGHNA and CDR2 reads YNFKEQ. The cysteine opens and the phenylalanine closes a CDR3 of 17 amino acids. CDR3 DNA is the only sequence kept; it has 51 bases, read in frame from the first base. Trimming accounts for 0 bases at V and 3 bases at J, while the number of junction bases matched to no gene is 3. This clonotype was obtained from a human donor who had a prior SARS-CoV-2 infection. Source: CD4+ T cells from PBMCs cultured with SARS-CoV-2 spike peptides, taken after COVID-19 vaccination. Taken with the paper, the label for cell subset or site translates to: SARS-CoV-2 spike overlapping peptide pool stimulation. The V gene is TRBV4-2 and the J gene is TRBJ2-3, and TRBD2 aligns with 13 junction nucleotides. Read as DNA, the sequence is TGTGCCAGCAGCCAAGAGACTAGCGGGAGGCCAACAGATACGCAGTATTTT. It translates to CASSQETSGRPTDTQYF.